This T cell receptor beta chain derives from a study of T cells after yellow fever vaccination. This clonotype was picked up many times. Its antigen is unidentified. MiXCR was run by TCRdb on the 5' RACE reads, yielding one entry per CDR3 protein. The sample shows roughly 310,000 distinct CDR3 sequences, 3.6% of them seen only once. The CDR3 is made up of 14 amino acids. Germline lookup yields CDR1 SGDLS and CDR2 YYNGEE. With 2 bases removed from V and 2 bases from J, the gap between germline ends came to 10 bases. Findings of the study overall: The presence of abundant clonotypes contaminating from the bulk population was possible in FACS-sorted repertoires. CD4 and CD8 compartments shared a small share of clonotypes.

The TCR originated in a man in his late teens or twenties who received the YFV17D yellow fever vaccine. The source material was PBMCs, sampled on the day of the yellow fever booster vaccination. The V gene is TRBV9, the J gene TRBJ2-5, with a weak D call TRBD2 (6 bases). Here the CDR3 DNA reads TGTGCCAGCAGCGTTGGGGACTTTCAAGAGACCCAGTACTTC. Translation gives CASSVGDFQETQYF.